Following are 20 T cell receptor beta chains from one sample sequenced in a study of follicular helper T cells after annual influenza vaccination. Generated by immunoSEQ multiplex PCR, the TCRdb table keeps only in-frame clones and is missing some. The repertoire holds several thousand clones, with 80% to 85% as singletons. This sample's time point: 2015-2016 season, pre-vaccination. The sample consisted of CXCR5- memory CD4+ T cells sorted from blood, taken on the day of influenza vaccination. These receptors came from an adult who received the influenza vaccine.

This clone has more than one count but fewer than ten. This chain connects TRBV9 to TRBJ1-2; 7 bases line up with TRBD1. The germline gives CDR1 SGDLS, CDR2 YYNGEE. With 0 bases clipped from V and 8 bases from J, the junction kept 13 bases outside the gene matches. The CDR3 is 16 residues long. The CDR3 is CASSVAQFGQGGGYTF. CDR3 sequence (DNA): TGTGCCAGCAGCGTAGCTCAGTTCGGGCAGGGGGGCGGCTACACCTTC.

The CDR3, as DNA: TGCGCCAGCAGCTCGGAGGTCAGTTCTGGAAACACCATATATTTT. Translated, it gives CASSSEVSSGNTIYF. The genes are TRBV5-1 and TRBJ1-3, with D unresolved. The length of the CDR3 is 15 residues. Germline lookup yields CDR1 SGHRS and CDR2 YFSETQ. Trimming took 3 bases from V and 1 from J, leaving 11 bases between them.

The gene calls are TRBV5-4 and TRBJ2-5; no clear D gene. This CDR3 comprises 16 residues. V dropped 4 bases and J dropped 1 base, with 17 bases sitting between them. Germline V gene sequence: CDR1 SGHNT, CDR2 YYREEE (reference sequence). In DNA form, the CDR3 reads TGTGCCAGCAGCCCGAAAGGTGGGGTGGGCCAAGAGACCCAGTACTTC. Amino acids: CASSPKGGVGQETQYF.

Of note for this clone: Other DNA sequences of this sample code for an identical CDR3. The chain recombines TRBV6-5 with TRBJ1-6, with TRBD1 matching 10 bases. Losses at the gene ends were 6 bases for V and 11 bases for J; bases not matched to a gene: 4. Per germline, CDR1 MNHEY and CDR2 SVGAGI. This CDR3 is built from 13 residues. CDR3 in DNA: TGTGCCAGCAGCTTCGACAGGGGGCCACCCCTCCACTTT. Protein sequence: CASSFDRGPPLHF.

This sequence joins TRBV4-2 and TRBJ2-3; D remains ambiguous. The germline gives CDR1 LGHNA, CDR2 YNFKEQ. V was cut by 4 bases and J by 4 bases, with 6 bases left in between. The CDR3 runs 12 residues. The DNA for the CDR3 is TGTGCCAGCAGCCCCCCGGCAGATACGCAGTATTTT. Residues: CASSPPADTQYF.

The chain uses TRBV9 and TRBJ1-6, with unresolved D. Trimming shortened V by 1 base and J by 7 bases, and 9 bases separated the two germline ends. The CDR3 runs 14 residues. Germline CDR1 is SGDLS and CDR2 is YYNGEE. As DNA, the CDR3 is TGTGCCAGCAGCGTATCCCTTCAAAATTCACCCCTCCACTTT. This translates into CASSVSLQNSPLHF.

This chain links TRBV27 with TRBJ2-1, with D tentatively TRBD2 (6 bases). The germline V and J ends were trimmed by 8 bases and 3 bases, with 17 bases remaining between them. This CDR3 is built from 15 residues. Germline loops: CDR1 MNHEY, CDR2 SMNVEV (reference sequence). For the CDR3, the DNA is TGTGCCAGCCGACCGGAACTCGGGGGCTACAATGAGCAGTTCTTC. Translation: CASRPELGGYNEQFF.

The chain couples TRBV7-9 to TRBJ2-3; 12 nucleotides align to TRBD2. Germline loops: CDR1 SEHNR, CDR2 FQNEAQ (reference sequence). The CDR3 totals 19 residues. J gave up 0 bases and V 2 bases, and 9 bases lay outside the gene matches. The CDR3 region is CASSLLALAGGSSTDTQYF. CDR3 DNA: TGTGCCAGCAGCTTATTAGCACTAGCGGGGGGTTCTAGCACAGATACGCAGTATTTT.

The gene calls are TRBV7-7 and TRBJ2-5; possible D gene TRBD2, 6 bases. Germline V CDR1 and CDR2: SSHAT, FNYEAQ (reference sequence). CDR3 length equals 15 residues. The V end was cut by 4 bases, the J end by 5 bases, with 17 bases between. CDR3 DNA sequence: TGTGCCAGCAGCTCCCCTCTGGACGGAGGGGAGACCCAGTACTTC. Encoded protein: CASSSPLDGGETQYF.

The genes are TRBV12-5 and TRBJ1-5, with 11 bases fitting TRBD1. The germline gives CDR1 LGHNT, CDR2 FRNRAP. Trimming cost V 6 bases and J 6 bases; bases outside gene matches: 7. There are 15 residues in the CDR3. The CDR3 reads CASGRGQGGGQPQHF. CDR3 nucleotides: TGTGCTAGTGGCCGGGGACAGGGGGGCGGTCAGCCCCAGCATTTT.

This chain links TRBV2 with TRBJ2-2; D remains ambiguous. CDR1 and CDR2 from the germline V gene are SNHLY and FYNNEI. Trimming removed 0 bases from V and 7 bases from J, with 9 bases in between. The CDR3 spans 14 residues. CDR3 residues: CASSEALLRGELFF. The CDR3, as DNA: TGTGCCAGCAGTGAAGCCCTACTCCGCGGGGAGCTGTTTTTT.

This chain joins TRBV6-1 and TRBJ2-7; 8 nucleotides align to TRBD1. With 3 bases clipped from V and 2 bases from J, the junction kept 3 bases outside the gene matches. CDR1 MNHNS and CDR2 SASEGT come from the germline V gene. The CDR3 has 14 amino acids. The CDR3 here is CASSEPGQAYEQYF. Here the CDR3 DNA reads TGTGCCAGCAGTGAGCCGGGACAGGCCTACGAGCAGTACTTC.

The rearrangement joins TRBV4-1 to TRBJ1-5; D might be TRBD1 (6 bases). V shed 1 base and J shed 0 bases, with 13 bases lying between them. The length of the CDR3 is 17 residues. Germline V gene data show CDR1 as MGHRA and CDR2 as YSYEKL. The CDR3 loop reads CASSQGGTLYSNQPQHF. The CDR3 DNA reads TGCGCCAGCAGCCAAGGCGGGACACTCTATAGCAATCAGCCCCAGCATTTT.

The CDR3 sequence: CASSVATTGGFTEAFF. The CDR3 DNA sequence: TGTGCCAGCAGCGTAGCTACTACAGGGGGCTTCACTGAAGCTTTCTTT. This sequence joins TRBV9 and TRBJ1-1; 9 nucleotides agree with TRBD1. CDR1 is SGDLS, CDR2 YYNGEE, per germline. The CDR3 is made up of 16 amino acids. Germline trimming cut 0 bases from V and 4 bases from J; bases unmatched to any gene: 7. Full variable domain (missing parts from reference TRBV9 and TRBJ1-1): DSGVTQTPKHLITATGQRVTLRCSPRSGDLSVYWYQQSLDQGLQFLIQYYNGEERAKGNILERFSAQQFPDLHSELNLSSLELGDSALYFCASSVATTGGFTEAFFGQGTRLTVV.

CDR3 region: CASGLLGQGETQYF. CDR3 DNA: TGTGCTAGTGGTTTGCTCGGACAGGGGGAGACCCAGTACTTC. V usage is TRBV12-5 and J usage is TRBJ2-5; the match to TRBD1 covers 9 bases. Unmatched junction bases numbered 3, after V lost 2 bases and J lost 5 bases. There are 14 residues in the CDR3. CDR1 is LGHNT and CDR2 is FRNRAP in the germline V gene.

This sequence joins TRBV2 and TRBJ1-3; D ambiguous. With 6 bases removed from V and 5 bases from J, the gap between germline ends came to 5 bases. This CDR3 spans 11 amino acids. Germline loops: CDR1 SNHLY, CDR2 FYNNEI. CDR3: CASSSRNTIYF. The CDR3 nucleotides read TGTGCCAGCAGCAGTAGAAACACCATATATTTT.

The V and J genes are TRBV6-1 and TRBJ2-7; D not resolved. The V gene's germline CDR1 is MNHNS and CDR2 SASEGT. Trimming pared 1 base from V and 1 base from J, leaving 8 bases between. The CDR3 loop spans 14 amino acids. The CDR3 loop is CASSEVVRSYEQYF. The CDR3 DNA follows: TGTGCCAGCAGTGAAGTAGTAAGATCCTACGAGCAGTACTTC.

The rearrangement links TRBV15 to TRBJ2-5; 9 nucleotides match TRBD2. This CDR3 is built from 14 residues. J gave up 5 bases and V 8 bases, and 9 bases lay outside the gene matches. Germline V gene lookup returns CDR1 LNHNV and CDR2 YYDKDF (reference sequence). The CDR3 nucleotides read TGTGCCACCTCAAGGCGGGGGGGTTCGGAGACCCAGTACTTC. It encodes CATSRRGGSETQYF.

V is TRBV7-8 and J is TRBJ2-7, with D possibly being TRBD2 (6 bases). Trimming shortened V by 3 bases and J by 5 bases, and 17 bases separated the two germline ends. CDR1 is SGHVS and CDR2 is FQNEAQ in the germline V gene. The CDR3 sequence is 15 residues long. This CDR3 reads CASSFPIRDSNEQYF. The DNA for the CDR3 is TGTGCCAGCAGCTTCCCGATTCGGGACTCAAACGAGCAGTACTTC.

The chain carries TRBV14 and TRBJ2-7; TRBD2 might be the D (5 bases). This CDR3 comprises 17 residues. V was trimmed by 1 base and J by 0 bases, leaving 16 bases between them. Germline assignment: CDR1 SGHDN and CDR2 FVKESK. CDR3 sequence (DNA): TGTGCCAGCAGCCAAGGACGACTCAGAGGGAGCTCCTACGAGCAGTACTTC. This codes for CASSQGRLRGSSYEQYF.